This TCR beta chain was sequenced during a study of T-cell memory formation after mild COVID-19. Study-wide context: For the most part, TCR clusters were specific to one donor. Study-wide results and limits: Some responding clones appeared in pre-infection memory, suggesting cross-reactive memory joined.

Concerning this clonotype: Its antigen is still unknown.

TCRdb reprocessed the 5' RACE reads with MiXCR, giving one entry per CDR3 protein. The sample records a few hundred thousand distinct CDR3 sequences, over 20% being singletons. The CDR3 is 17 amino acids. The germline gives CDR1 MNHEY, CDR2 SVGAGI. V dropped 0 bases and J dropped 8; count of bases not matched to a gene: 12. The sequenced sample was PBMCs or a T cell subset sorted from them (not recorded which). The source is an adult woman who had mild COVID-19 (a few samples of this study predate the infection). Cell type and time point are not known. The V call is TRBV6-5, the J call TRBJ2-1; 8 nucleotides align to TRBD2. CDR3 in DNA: TGTGCCAGCAGTTACTCGACAACAGGACTAGCAGGCGATGAGCAGTTCTTC. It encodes CASSYSTTGLAGDEQFF.